The rows below give T cell receptor beta chains drawn from one sample of a study of blood T cell repertoires in COVID-19. Method: immunoSEQ multiplex PCR; TCRdb's copy keeps in-frame clones and lacks some. Found here are approximately 110,000 clones, 86% of them singletons; the top ten hold about 5.4%. The sample taken for sequencing was peripheral blood. The receptors were sampled from a human donor in a cohort sampled during active COVID-19. Both conserved end residues are part of each CDR3. Fields, in order: J gene, V gene, D gene, clone size, CDR3 protein, CDR3 DNA. The D gene is left open where the match is weak. Not all rows give a size; the values are once, few, many and, for expanded clones, a class.

TRBJ2-1 | TRBV10-2 | TRBD2 | - | CASSELAGVSYNEQFF | TGCGCCAGCAGTGAGTTGGCGGGAGTTTCCTACAATGAGCAGTTCTTC
TRBJ2-2 | TRBV7-7 | TRBD1 | few | CASRDVGGPGELFF | TGTGCCAGCCGCGATGTAGGGGGCCCCGGGGAGCTGTTTTTT
TRBJ2-1 | TRBV19 | - | once | CASSIGLGLFF | TGTGCCAGTAGTATAGGACTAGGTTTGTTCTTC
TRBJ1-3 | TRBV7-2 | - | - | CASSQSRARGNTIYF | TGTGCCAGCAGCCAAAGTCGAGCGAGAGGAAACACCATATATTTT
TRBJ1-5 | TRBV5-6 | TRBD1 | - | CASSSWDREAVVGAQHF | TGTGCCAGCAGCAGCTGGGACAGGGAGGCTGTCGTAGGGGCCCAGCATTTT
TRBJ1-2 | TRBV9 | - | - | CASSIGRGNYGYTF | TGTGCCAGCAGTATTGGCAGGGGAAACTATGGCTACACCTTC
TRBJ2-1 | TRBV7-2 | TRBD2 | - | CASSLGLAGGVSYNEQFF | TGTGCCAGCAGCTTGGGGCTAGCGGGAGGTGTGAGCTACAATGAGCAGTTCTTC
TRBJ2-4 | TRBV19 | - | once | CASRKDWSAVKNIQYF | TGTGCCAGTAGAAAAGACTGGAGCGCGGTCAAAAACATTCAGTACTTC
TRBJ1-3 | TRBV27 | - | - | CASSFRGLSGNTIYF | TGTGCCAGCAGTTTCAGGGGTTTGTCTGGAAACACCATATATTTT
TRBJ2-3 | TRBV5-5 | - | - | CASSLGTSADTQYF | TGTGCCAGCAGCTTGGGGACTTCGGCAGATACGCAGTATTTT
TRBJ2-1 | TRBV30 | - | once | CAWSVEGHLAYNEQFF | TGTGCCTGGAGTGTAGAGGGACACCTGGCCTACAATGAGCAGTTCTTC
TRBJ2-7 | TRBV27 | TRBD2 | - | CASSLKATLAGTYEQYF | TGTGCCAGCAGTTTAAAGGCGACGCTAGCGGGAACCTACGAGCAGTACTTC
TRBJ1-4 | TRBV5-4 | TRBD1 | once | CASSVTGANEKLFF | TGTGCCAGCAGCGTGACAGGGGCTAATGAAAAACTGTTTTTT
TRBJ2-5 | TRBV7-7 | - | - | CASSLAPGSEETQYF | TGTGCCAGCAGCTTAGCCCCGGGGTCAGAAGAGACCCAGTACTTC
TRBJ2-7 | TRBV19 | TRBD1 | - | CASSLGQGATYEQYF | TGTGCCAGTAGCCTAGGACAGGGGGCTACTTACGAGCAGTACTTC
TRBJ2-3 | TRBV19 | TRBD2 | - | CASSIGTSADTQYF | TGTGCCAGTAGTATAGGGACTAGCGCAGATACGCAGTATTTT
TRBJ2-7 | TRBV29-1 | - | few | CSVSSGPYEQYF | TGCAGCGTGAGCAGCGGACCATACGAGCAGTACTTC
TRBJ1-2 | TRBV5-4 | - | - | CASSLGQNGYTF | TGTGCCAGCAGCTTGGGGCAGAATGGCTACACCTTC
TRBJ2-1 | TRBV19 | TRBD2 | - | CASSTGTSGSGSYNEQFF | TGTGCCAGTAGTACCGGGACTAGCGGGAGTGGTTCCTACAATGAGCAGTTCTTC
TRBJ2-7 | TRBV6-4 | - | few | CASSPRSPLLATHPF | TGTGCCAGCTCTCCCCGATCTCCCCTTTTAGCGACCCACCCTTTC
TRBJ1-5 | TRBV18 | - | few | CASSPRDGAGSNQPQHF | TGTGCCAGCTCACCCCGGGATGGGGCGGGAAGCAATCAGCCCCAGCATTTT
TRBJ2-1 | TRBV10-1 | TRBD2 | - | CASSDNSGPYNEQFF | TGCGCCAGCAGTGATAATAGCGGGCCCTACAATGAGCAGTTCTTC
TRBJ1-5 | TRBV6-4 | - | - | CASSAAPGGPQHF | TGTGCCAGCAGTGCAGCCCCAGGAGGGCCCCAGCATTTT
TRBJ2-7 | TRBV6-5 | - | - | CASSPGKTASYEQYF | TGTGCCAGCAGTCCGGGGAAAACGGCGTCCTACGAGCAGTACTTC
TRBJ2-7 | TRBV19 | - | - | CASIGQGANEQYF | TGTGCCAGTATAGGGCAGGGTGCGAACGAGCAGTACTTC
TRBJ2-1 | TRBV27 | TRBD2 | - | CASSPGLAVYNEQFF | TGTGCCAGCAGTCCAGGACTAGCGGTCTACAATGAGCAGTTCTTC
TRBJ2-1 | TRBV7-9 | TRBD1 | few | CASSSGQEMNEQFF | TGTGCCAGCAGCTCCGGACAGGAAATGAATGAGCAGTTCTTC
TRBJ2-5 | TRBV5-1 | - | - | CASSLSYDGQQETQYF | TGCGCCAGCAGCTTATCGTATGATGGTCAGCAAGAGACCCAGTACTTC
TRBJ2-1 | TRBV11-3 | - | - | CASSLDEVNEQFF | TGTGCCAGCAGCTTAGATGAGGTCAATGAGCAGTTCTTC
TRBJ1-5 | TRBV19 | TRBD1 | - | CASSIKGASNQPQHF | TGTGCCAGTAGTATAAAGGGGGCGAGCAATCAGCCCCAGCATTTT
TRBJ2-7 | TRBV3-1/TRBV3-2 | - | once | CASSFLARYYEQYF | TGTGCCAGCAGCTTCCTAGCGAGATACTACGAGCAGTACTTC
TRBJ1-5 | TRBV7-9 | TRBD1 | few | CASSLELVTGDQPQHF | TGTGCCAGCAGCTTAGAATTGGTGACAGGGGATCAGCCCCAGCATTTT
TRBJ1-1 | TRBV29-1 | - | - | CSAGGVMNTEAFF | TGCAGCGCCGGGGGGGTAATGAACACTGAAGCTTTCTTT
TRBJ2-7 | TRBV7-2 | - | - | CASSLYSEQYF | TGTGCCAGCAGCCTTTATAGCGAGCAGTACTTC
TRBJ2-7 | TRBV11-2 | TRBD1 | once | CASSSSWTGAYEQYF | TGTGCCAGCAGCTCTTCTTGGACAGGGGCTTACGAGCAGTACTTC
TRBJ1-6 | TRBV19 | - | - | CASRAESGNSPLHF | TGTGCCAGTAGAGCAGAGTCCGGGAATTCACCCCTCCACTTT
TRBJ2-2 | TRBV29-1 | TRBD1 | - | CSGTGPTGELFF | TGCAGCGGGACAGGGCCCACCGGGGAGCTGTTTTTT
TRBJ2-7 | TRBV30 | - | - | CAWSVLPYEQYF | TGTGCCTGGAGTGTACTCCCCTACGAGCAGTACTTC
TRBJ1-6 | TRBV4-2 | TRBD1 | - | CASSEGQRFSYNSPLHF | TGTGCCAGCAGCGAGGGACAGAGGTTCTCCTATAATTCACCCCTCCACTTT
TRBJ2-2 | TRBV25-1 | - | - | CASSALFRAGELFF | TGTGCCAGCAGTGCGCTGTTCCGGGCCGGGGAGCTGTTTTTT
TRBJ1-2 | TRBV6-2/TRBV6-3 | - | once | CASSYPPQTNSYGYTF | TGTGCCAGCAGTTACCCTCCTCAGACCAACAGCTATGGCTACACCTTC
TRBJ2-7 | TRBV6-2/TRBV6-3 | TRBD2 | - | CASSYGLAGGLPSYEQYF | TGTGCCAGCAGTTACGGGCTAGCGGGAGGGCTCCCGTCCTACGAGCAGTACTTC
TRBJ2-7 | TRBV2 | TRBD2 | - | CASSGLAAEQYF | TGTGCCAGCAGTGGACTAGCGGCCGAGCAGTACTTC
TRBJ2-3 | TRBV5-1 | TRBD2 | once | CASSRGHPVLLAGGGSDTQYF | TGCGCCAGCAGCCGGGGACACCCCGTACTACTAGCGGGAGGAGGCTCAGATACGCAGTATTTT
TRBJ2-2 | TRBV5-8 | TRBD1 | - | CASSPGTGVIGELFF | TGTGCCAGCAGCCCGGGGACAGGGGTAATCGGGGAGCTGTTTTTT
TRBJ2-1 | TRBV10-2 | TRBD1 | - | CASSWTGGNNEQFF | TGCGCCAGCAGTTGGACAGGGGGGAACAATGAGCAGTTCTTC
TRBJ2-7 | TRBV28 | - | - | CASSARGEQYF | TGTGCCAGCAGTGCCCGGGGCGAGCAGTACTTC
TRBJ2-3 | TRBV5-1 | TRBD2 | - | CASSFELAGVGDTQYF | TGCGCCAGCAGCTTTGAACTAGCGGGAGTCGGAGATACGCAGTATTTT